What follows are 30 T cell receptor beta chains derived from one specimen sequenced in a study of blood T cell repertoires in COVID-19 (TCRdb year 2020). Libraries were made using the immunoSEQ multiplex PCR assay. As stored in TCRdb, this immuneACCESS dataset retains in-frame rearrangements with V and J assigned. A fraction of the clones does not appear; measured against another copy, unresolved V genes explain less than half of the discrepancy, and the remainder lacks a known reason. The sample table contains approximately 320,000 clones; only one count was recorded for roughly nine tenths of them. The ten largest clones capture 2.6% of the sample. Input material: PBMCs or T cells enriched from blood (not recorded which). The receptors derive from a man in his sixties who had recovered from COVID-19.

This chain uses TRBV12-3 or TRBV12-4 with TRBJ2-1; the match to TRBD1 covers 7 bases. The J segment lost 9 bases and the V segment lost 5 bases, leaving 7 bases of the junction unmatched. This CDR3 has 13 residues. The CDR3 region has the DNA TGTGCCAGCAGTCGAGGGGGCGGAGCTGAGCAGTTCTTC. The encoded protein is CASSRGGGAEQFF.

V and J are TRBV19 and TRBJ1-6; no firm D call. The CDR3 has 12 residues. Germline CDR1 reads LNHDA; CDR2 reads SQIVND (reference sequence). Trimming removed 9 bases from V and 8 bases from J, with 11 bases in between. CDR3 residues: CASHKRDSPLHF. DNA for the CDR3: TGTGCCAGCCATAAGAGGGATTCACCCCTCCACTTT.

The J gene is TRBJ1-5, the V gene TRBV19, with 9 bases that match TRBD1. J gave up 4 bases and V 2 bases, and 6 bases lay outside the gene matches. Germline-derived CDR1 and CDR2 are LNHDA and SQIVND (reference sequence). This CDR3 contains 16 residues. Written as DNA, the CDR3 is TGTGCCAGTAGTATATACGGACAGGGGAGTAATCAGCCCCAGCATTTT. Encoded protein: CASSIYGQGSNQPQHF.

This clone was seen only once. This chain links TRBV19 with TRBJ1-5, with 7 nucleotides matching TRBD1. Looked up from germline, CDR1 is LNHDA and CDR2 is SQIVND (reference sequence). The ends lost 5 bases at V and 8 bases at J; junction bases unmatched: 15. The CDR3 runs to 16 residues. CDR3 residues: CASSASRQGGFKPQHF. CDR3 coding DNA: TGTGCCAGTAGTGCCTCAAGACAGGGTGGTTTTAAGCCCCAGCATTTT.

V usage is TRBV27 and J usage is TRBJ1-2; 8 bases match TRBD1. Germline V gives CDR1 MNHEY, CDR2 SMNVEV (reference sequence). CDR3 length: 16 amino acids. Trimming at V came to 6 bases and at J to 4 bases, leaving 13 bases not matched to a gene. In nucleotides, the CDR3 is TGTGCCAGCAGCCCGACCCCCCGGACAGGGAGCTATGGCTACACCTTC. Its protein product is CASSPTPRTGSYGYTF.

As regards this clone: Distinct nucleotide sequences in the sample also encode this CDR3. The chain links TRBV19 to TRBJ1-2, with D unclear. Germline assignment: CDR1 LNHDA and CDR2 SQIVND (reference sequence). V was pared by 1 base and J by 2 bases, with 5 bases between. This CDR3 contains 13 residues. CDR3 DNA sequence: TGTGCCAGTAGTATAGGAGGAAACTATGGCTACACCTTC. Residues: CASSIGGNYGYTF.

The chain has TRBV6-5 and TRBJ1-2; D is uncertain. CDR1 MNHEY and CDR2 SVGAGI come from the germline V gene. The CDR3 spans 11 residues. With 8 bases removed from V and 5 bases from J, the gap between germline ends came to 9 bases. CDR3 bases: TGTGCCAGCCGACTGGTGTATGGCTACACCTTC. This codes for CASRLVYGYTF.

This chain joins TRBV24-1 and TRBJ2-1; D gene unclear. In germline, CDR1 is KGHDR, CDR2 SFDVKD. The V end was cut by 5 bases, the J end by 7 bases, with 8 bases between. The CDR3 extends over 12 amino acids. The CDR3 bases are TGTGCCACCAGTGCGTTCTATAATGAGCAGTTCTTC. Its translation is CATSAFYNEQFF.

The gene calls are TRBV6-5 and TRBJ1-1; the D is unclear. The germline V gene has CDR1 MNHEY and CDR2 SVGAGI. The germline V and J ends were trimmed by 7 bases and 6 bases, with 15 bases remaining between them. The CDR3 covers 13 residues. CDR3 sequence: CASTSARGAEAFF. CDR3 sequence (DNA): TGTGCCAGCACTTCTGCCCGAGGCGCTGAAGCTTTCTTT.

The V gene is TRBV15, the J gene TRBJ2-7; D unresolved. The length of the CDR3 is 12 residues. V was shortened by 0 bases and J by 5 bases, with 5 bases between the two germline ends. Per germline, CDR1 LNHNV and CDR2 YYDKDF (reference sequence). The CDR3 region is CATSRDVNEQYF. Here the CDR3 DNA reads TGTGCCACCAGCAGAGATGTAAACGAGCAGTACTTC.

The sample holds a few counts of this clone. The chain couples TRBV4-1 to TRBJ2-7; 7 nucleotides line up with TRBD1. J lost 1 base, V lost 1 base, and 4 bases had no gene match. The CDR3 spans 15 residues. Germline V lookup: CDR1 MGHRA, CDR2 YSYEKL. CDR3 sequence (DNA): TGCGCCAGCAGCCAAGTTGGGGACAGTTCCTACGAGCAGTACTTC. Protein sequence: CASSQVGDSSYEQYF.

The chain joins TRBV7-3 to TRBJ1-1, with TRBD1 identical over 7 bases. The V gene end was trimmed by 3 bases and the J gene end by 1 base; junction bases not matched to a gene: 2. Germline loops: CDR1 SGHTA, CDR2 FQGTGA. The CDR3 totals 14 residues. The CDR3, as DNA: TGTGCCAGCAGCTTCCAGGGGGGGAACACTGAAGCTTTCTTT. It translates to CASSFQGGNTEAFF.

The V call is TRBV30, the J call TRBJ2-3; D is unclear. CDR1 is GTSNPN and CDR2 is SVGIG in the germline V gene (reference sequence). The CDR3 runs 13 residues. V was shortened by 2 bases and J by 2 bases, with 8 bases between the two germline ends. In nucleotides, the CDR3 is TGTGCCTGGAGTACTGGGCTCACAGATACGCAGTATTTT. It specifies CAWSTGLTDTQYF.

There are a few counts of this clone. V usage is TRBV7-9 and J usage is TRBJ1-6; D remains unclear. CDR3 length equals 15 residues. Trimming removed 2 bases at V and 6 bases at J, with 11 bases between. CDR1 and CDR2 (germline): SEHNR, FQNEAQ (reference sequence). CDR3 bases: TGTGCCAGCAGCTTAAGGGCAGGAGGTAATTCACCCCTCCACTTT. Protein sequence: CASSLRAGGNSPLHF.

V usage is TRBV2 and J usage is TRBJ1-6; TRBD1 matches at 11 bases. The CDR3 consists of 14 residues. V was pared by 7 bases and J by 7 bases, with 3 bases of the junction left unmatched. Germline CDR1 SNHLY, CDR2 FYNNEI. CDR3 in DNA: TGTGCCAGCACCGGGACAGGGGGAAATTCACCCCTCCACTTT. Translating it yields CASTGTGGNSPLHF. The full variable domain, completed using reference TRBV2 and TRBJ1-6, is EPEVTQTPSHQVTQMGQEVILRCVPISNHLYFYWYRQILGQKVEFLVSFYNNEISEKSEIFDDQFSVERPDGSNFTLKIRSTKLEDSAMYFCASTGTGGNSPLHFGNGTRLTVT.

The J gene is TRBJ1-5, the V gene TRBV7-9; possible D gene TRBD1, 6 bases. There are 14 residues in the CDR3. Germline assignment: CDR1 SEHNR and CDR2 FQNEAQ (reference sequence). V lost 4 bases and J lost 2, with 9 bases in between. The CDR3: CASSSGARNQPQHF. As DNA, the CDR3 is TGTGCCAGCAGCTCAGGGGCTCGCAATCAGCCCCAGCATTTT.

V usage is TRBV5-1 and J usage is TRBJ1-2; possibly TRBD1 for D (6 bases). The germline gives CDR1 SGHRS, CDR2 YFSETQ. This CDR3 has 12 amino acids. Trimming stripped 4 bases from V and 8 bases from J, with 12 bases between. This CDR3 reads CASSPGQSGYTF. The CDR3, as DNA: TGCGCCAGCAGCCCTGGACAGAGCGGCTACACCTTC.

This chain connects TRBV11-2 to TRBJ2-1; 13 nucleotides agree with TRBD2. Germline values: CDR1 SGHAT, CDR2 FQNNGV. The CDR3 spans 17 residues. J lost 9 bases, V lost 5 bases, and 13 bases had no gene match. The chain's CDR3 is CASSVPPVTSGRSEQFF. Here the CDR3 DNA reads TGTGCCAGCAGCGTCCCCCCGGTGACTAGCGGGAGGAGTGAGCAGTTCTTC.

V usage is TRBV9 and J usage is TRBJ2-1; D might be TRBD1 (5 bases). The V gene lost 2 bases and the J gene lost 10 bases, with 13 bases spanning the gap. In germline, CDR1 is SGDLS, CDR2 YYNGEE. The length of the CDR3 is 13 residues. CDR3 protein: CASSVGAANEQFF. The CDR3 bases are TGTGCCAGCAGCGTTGGGGCGGCGAACGAGCAGTTCTTC.

DNA for the CDR3: TGCGCCAGCAGGGGGCTCGATGAGCAGTTCTTC. This encodes CASRGLDEQFF. J is TRBJ2-1 and V is TRBV5-1; perhaps TRBD1 as D (5 bases). CDR3 length equals 11 residues. Trimming removed 5 bases at V and 8 bases at J, with 8 bases between. Germline V gene data show CDR1 as SGHRS and CDR2 as YFSETQ.

V is TRBV7-6 and J is TRBJ2-7, with D tentatively TRBD1 (5 bases). Germline V gene lookup returns CDR1 SGHVS and CDR2 FNYEAQ. V was pared by 2 bases and J by 2 bases, with 13 bases between. This CDR3 has 15 amino acids. The CDR3 DNA follows: TGTGCCAGCAGCTTATACACAGGTGAAACCTACGAGCAGTACTTC. Its protein product is CASSLYTGETYEQYF.

The CDR3 DNA reads as TGTGCCAGCAGTTACTCGACTAGCGGGAGGAGTGAGCAGTACTTC. Protein product: CASSYSTSGRSEQYF. This chain connects TRBV6-2 or TRBV6-3 to TRBJ2-7; 13 bases align to TRBD2. There are 15 residues in the CDR3. Unmatched junction bases numbered 3, after V lost 0 bases and J lost 7 bases. Germline V CDR1 and CDR2: MNHEY, SVGEGT.

The V and J genes are TRBV5-1 and TRBJ2-2, with D possibly matching TRBD2 (6 bases). This CDR3 has 17 residues. Trimming removed 0 bases from V and 4 bases from J, with 16 bases in between. Germline-derived CDR1 and CDR2 are SGHRS and YFSETQ. The CDR3 DNA reads TGCGCCAGCAGCTTGGCTCCCCGGGAGATCGGCACCGGGGAGCTGTTTTTT. This sequence encodes CASSLAPREIGTGELFF. The entire variable domain, with the rest obtained from reference TRBV5-1 and TRBJ2-2, is as follows: KAGVTQTPRYLIKTRGQQVTLSCSPISGHRSVSWYQQTPGQGLQFLFEYFSETQRNKGNFPGRFSGRQFSNSRSEMNVSTLELGDSALYLCASSLAPREIGTGELFFGEGSRLTVL.

This chain joins TRBV10-3 and TRBJ2-1; maybe TRBD2 (5 bases). Germline CDR1 is ENHRY and CDR2 is SYGVKD. The V end was cut by 0 bases, the J end by 6 bases, with 9 bases between. The CDR3 totals 14 residues. The CDR3 bases are TGTGCCATCAGTGAGTCTCTGGGGAGCAATGAGCAGTTCTTC. Protein sequence: CAISESLGSNEQFF.

As for this clone: The sample holds other DNA sequences that translate to the same CDR3. The chain employs TRBV5-1 and TRBJ2-2; possible D gene TRBD1, 6 bases. V was cut by 0 bases and J by 2 bases, with 8 bases left in between. This CDR3 has 15 amino acids. The germline CDR1 and CDR2 sequences are SGHRS and YFSETQ. CDR3 in DNA: TGCGCCAGCAGCTTGGGGGGGCACAACACCGGGGAGCTGTTTTTT. This encodes CASSLGGHNTGELFF.

This chain links TRBV6-6 with TRBJ2-7; TRBD1 is a possible D gene (6 bases). In germline, CDR1 is MNHNY, CDR2 SVGAGI (reference sequence). The CDR3 length is 13 residues. Trimming pared 7 bases from V and 3 bases from J, leaving 13 bases between. As DNA, the CDR3 is TGTGCCAGCATGACATCAGGGGTCTACGAGCAGTACTTC. Translated, it gives CASMTSGVYEQYF.

Only one count was recorded for this clone. The chain employs TRBV5-6 and TRBJ1-4; 9 bases match TRBD1. V was clipped by 3 bases and J by 10 bases; unmatched bases: 10. Germline assignment: CDR1 SGHDT and CDR2 YYEEEE. The CDR3 has 15 residues. CDR3 loop: CASSYRTGEFVKLFF. The CDR3 region has the DNA TGTGCCAGCAGCTATAGGACAGGGGAATTTGTAAAACTGTTTTTT.

The V call is TRBV19, the J call TRBJ2-1; D gene unclear. CDR3 size: 15 residues. Germline V CDR1 and CDR2: LNHDA, SQIVND (reference sequence). Trimming removed 3 bases from V and 2 bases from J, with 11 bases in between. The CDR3 nucleotides read TGTGCCAGTAGTATTTGGGCGTCCACCTACAATGAGCAGTTCTTC. This translates into CASSIWASTYNEQFF.

The chain recombines TRBV19 with TRBJ2-7; 14 nucleotides match TRBD2. Unmatched junction bases numbered 1, after V lost 3 bases and J lost 6 bases. Germline lookup yields CDR1 LNHDA and CDR2 SQIVND (reference sequence). The CDR3 loop spans 14 amino acids. The CDR3 DNA sequence: TGTGCCAGTAGTATCGGGACTAGCGGGAGCGAGCAGTACTTC. This encodes CASSIGTSGSEQYF.

The rearrangement joins TRBV6-1 to TRBJ1-1; D not resolved. CDR1 is MNHNS and CDR2 is SASEGT in the germline V gene. The CDR3 is 14 amino acids. Between the trimmed V and J ends, which lost 2 bases and 5 bases, there was a span of 12 bases. The DNA of the CDR3 is TGTGCCAGCAGTGAACCCGGTCGAGTTACTGAAGCTTTCTTT. It is translated as CASSEPGRVTEAFF.